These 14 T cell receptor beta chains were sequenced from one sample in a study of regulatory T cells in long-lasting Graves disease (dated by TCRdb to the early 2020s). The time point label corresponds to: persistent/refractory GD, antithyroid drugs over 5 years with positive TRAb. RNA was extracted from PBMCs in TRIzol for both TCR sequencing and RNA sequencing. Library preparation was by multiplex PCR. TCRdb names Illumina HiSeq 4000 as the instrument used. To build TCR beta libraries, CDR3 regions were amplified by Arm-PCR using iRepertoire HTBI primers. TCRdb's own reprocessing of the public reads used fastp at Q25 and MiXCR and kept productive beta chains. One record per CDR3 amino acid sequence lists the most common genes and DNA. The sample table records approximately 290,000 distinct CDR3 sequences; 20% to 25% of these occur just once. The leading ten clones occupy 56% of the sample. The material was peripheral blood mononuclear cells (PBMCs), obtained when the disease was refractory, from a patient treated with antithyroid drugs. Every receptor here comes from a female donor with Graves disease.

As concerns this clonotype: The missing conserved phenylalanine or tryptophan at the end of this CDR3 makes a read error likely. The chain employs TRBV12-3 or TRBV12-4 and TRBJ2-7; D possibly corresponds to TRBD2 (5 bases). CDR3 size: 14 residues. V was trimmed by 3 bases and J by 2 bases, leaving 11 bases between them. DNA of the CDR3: TGTGCCAGCAGTTTCGGAGCGCGGGCCTACGAGCAGTACCTC. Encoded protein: CASSFGARAYEQYL.

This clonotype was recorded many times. The CDR3 sequence: CASSFGLAGGKETQYF. The CDR3 DNA reads as TGTGCCAGCAGTTTCGGTCTAGCGGGAGGAAAAGAGACCCAGTACTTC. This chain connects TRBV28 to TRBJ2-5; TRBD2 matches 11 bases. CDR1 is MDHEN, CDR2 SYDVKM, per germline. The CDR3 is made up of 16 amino acids. V trimming: 3 bases; J trimming: 3 bases; junction bases outside the gene matches: 6.

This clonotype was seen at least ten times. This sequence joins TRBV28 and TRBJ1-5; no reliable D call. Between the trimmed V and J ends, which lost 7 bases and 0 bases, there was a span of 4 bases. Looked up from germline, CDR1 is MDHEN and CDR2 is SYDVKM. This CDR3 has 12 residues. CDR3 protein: CASISSNQPQHF. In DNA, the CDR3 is TGTGCCAGCATTAGTAGCAATCAGCCCCAGCATTTT.

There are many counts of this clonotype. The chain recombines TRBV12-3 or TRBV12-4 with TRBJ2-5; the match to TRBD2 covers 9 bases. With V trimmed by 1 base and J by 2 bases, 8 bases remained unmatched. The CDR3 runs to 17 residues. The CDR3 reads CASSLDSGRYKQETQYF. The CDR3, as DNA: TGTGCCAGCAGTTTAGATAGCGGGAGATATAAACAAGAGACCCAGTACTTC.

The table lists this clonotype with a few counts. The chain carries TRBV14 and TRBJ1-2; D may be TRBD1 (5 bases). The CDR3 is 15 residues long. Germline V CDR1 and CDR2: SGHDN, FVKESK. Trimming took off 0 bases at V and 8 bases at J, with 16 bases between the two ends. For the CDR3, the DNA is TGTGCCAGCAGCCAAGAATTGGGGCAGCCAGAAGGCTACACCTTC. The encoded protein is CASSQELGQPEGYTF.

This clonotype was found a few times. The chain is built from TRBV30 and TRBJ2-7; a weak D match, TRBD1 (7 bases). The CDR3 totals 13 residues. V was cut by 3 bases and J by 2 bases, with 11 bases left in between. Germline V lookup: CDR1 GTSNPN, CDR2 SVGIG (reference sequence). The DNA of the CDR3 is TGTGCCTGGAGGGGCAGGGGGGCCTACGAGCAGTACTTC. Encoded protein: CAWRGRGAYEQYF.

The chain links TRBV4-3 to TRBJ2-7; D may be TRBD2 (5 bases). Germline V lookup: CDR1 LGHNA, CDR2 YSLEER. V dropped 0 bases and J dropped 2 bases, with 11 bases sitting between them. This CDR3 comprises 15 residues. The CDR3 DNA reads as TGCGCCAGCAGCCAAGAATGGGTCGGGACCTACGAGCAGTACTTC. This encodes CASSQEWVGTYEQYF.

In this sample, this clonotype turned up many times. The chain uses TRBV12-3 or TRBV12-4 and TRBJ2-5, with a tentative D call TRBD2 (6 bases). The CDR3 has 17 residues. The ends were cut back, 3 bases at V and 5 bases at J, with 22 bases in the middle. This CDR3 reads CASSLGVGGWDEETQYF. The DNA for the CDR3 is TGTGCCAGCAGTTTGGGGGTCGGGGGTTGGGACGAGGAGACCCAGTACTTC.

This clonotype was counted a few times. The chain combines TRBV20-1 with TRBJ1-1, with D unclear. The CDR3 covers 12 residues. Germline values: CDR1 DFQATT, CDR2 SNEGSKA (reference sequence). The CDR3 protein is CRSDREGGEAFF. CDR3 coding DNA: TGCAGGTCAGACCGGGAAGGCGGTGAAGCTTTCTTT.

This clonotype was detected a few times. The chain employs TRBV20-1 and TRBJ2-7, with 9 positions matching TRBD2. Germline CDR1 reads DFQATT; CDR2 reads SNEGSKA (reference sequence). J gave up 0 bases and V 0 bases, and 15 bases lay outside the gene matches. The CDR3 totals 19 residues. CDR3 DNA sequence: TGCAGTGCTAGAGATTTTCGGCTAGCGGGAAATCCCCTCTCCTACGAGCAGTACTTC. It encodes CSARDFRLAGNPLSYEQYF.

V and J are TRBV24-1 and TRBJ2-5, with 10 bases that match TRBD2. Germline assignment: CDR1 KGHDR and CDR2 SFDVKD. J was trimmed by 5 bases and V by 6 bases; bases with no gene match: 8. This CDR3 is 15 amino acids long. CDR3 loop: CATSSASGGRETQYF. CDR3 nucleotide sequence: TGTGCCACCAGTTCGGCTAGCGGGGGTCGGGAGACCCAGTACTTC.

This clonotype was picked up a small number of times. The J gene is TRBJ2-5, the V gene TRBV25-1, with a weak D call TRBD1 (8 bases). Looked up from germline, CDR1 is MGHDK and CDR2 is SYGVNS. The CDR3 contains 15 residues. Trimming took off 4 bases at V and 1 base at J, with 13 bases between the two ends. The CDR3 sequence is CASSAYRGGQETQYF. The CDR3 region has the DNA TGTGCCAGCAGTGCCTACAGGGGGGGCCAAGAGACCCAGTACTTC.

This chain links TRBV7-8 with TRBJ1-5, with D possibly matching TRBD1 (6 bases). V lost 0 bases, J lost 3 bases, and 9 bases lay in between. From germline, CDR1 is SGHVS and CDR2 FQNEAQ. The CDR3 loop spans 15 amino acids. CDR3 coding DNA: TGTGCCAGCAGCTTAGCCGGACAGCACAATCAGCCCCAGCATTTT. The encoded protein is CASSLAGQHNQPQHF.

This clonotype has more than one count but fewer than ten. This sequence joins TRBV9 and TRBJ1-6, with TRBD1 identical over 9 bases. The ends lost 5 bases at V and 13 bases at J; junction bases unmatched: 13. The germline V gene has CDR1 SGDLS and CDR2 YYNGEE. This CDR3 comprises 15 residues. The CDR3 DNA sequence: TGTGCCAGCAGTGCAGATCATGGGGACAGGGACCCCCTCCACTTT. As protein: CASSADHGDRDPLHF. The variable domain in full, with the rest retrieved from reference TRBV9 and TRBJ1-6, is DSGVTQTPKHLITATGQRVTLRCSPRSGDLSVYWYQQSLDQGLQFLIQYYNGEERAKGNILERFSAQQFPDLHSELNLSSLELGDSALYFCASSADHGDRDPLHFGNGTRLTVT.